A selection of T cell receptor beta chains follows, all from one sample in a study of blood T cell repertoires in COVID-19. Generated by immunoSEQ multiplex PCR, the TCRdb table keeps only in-frame clones and is missing some. Seen here are fewer than 90,000 clones, about 96% observed once, and the top ten hold roughly 4%. The material sequenced was peripheral blood. The origin of the receptors is a human donor with active COVID-19. The donor label of this sample is uncertain. CDR3s include the opening cysteine and the closing phenylalanine or tryptophan. A D gene is named only where the DNA matches it firmly. Some rows have no size entry. The others give once, few or many, or a class for an expanded clone.

clone size	V gene	D gene	J gene	CDR3 DNA	CDR3 protein
.	TRBV15	TRBD2	TRBJ2-2	TGTGCCACCAGCAGGCCGGGACTAGCTGTGACCGGGGAGCTGTTTTTT	CATSRPGLAVTGELFF
.	TRBV5-1	.	TRBJ2-5	TGCGCCAGCAGTACAGGTCGCGAGACCCAGTACTTC	CASSTGRETQYF
.	TRBV5-6	.	TRBJ2-2	TGTGCCAGCAGCACGGGACTTTCCACCGGGGAGCTGTTTTTT	CASSTGLSTGELFF
.	TRBV10-3	TRBD2	TRBJ2-3	TGTGCCTCGTCGCGGGGGGGGAGCACAGATACGCAGTATTTT	CASSRGGSTDTQYF
.	TRBV6-5	.	TRBJ1-2	TGTGCCAGCAGTTCACTGAGTAACTATGGCTACACCTTC	CASSSLSNYGYTF
.	TRBV3-1/TRBV3-2	TRBD1	TRBJ2-7	TGTGCCAGCAGCCCCAAAGGATTCGGGACAGGGCGAGACGAGCAGTACTTC	CASSPKGFGTGRDEQYF
.	TRBV28	.	TRBJ1-6	TGTGCCAGCAGAATACAGGTTTATAATTCACCCCTCCACTTT	CASRIQVYNSPLHF
.	TRBV7-8	.	TRBJ2-7	TGTGCCAGCAGCTTATCACTAGATTATACCGAGCAGTACTTC	CASSLSLDYTEQYF
.	TRBV24-1	.	TRBJ2-3	TGTGCCACCAGTGACCTCGGGAGAGCTAGCACAGATACGCAGTATTTT	CATSDLGRASTDTQYF
.	TRBV19	TRBD2	TRBJ2-1	TGTGCCAGTAAAGGGGGGACTAGCGGGACCATTTATAATGAGCAGTTCTTC	CASKGGTSGTIYNEQFF
once	TRBV5-5	.	TRBJ1-2	TGTGCCAGCACCCCAAGGGGGGGCGGCTACACCTTC	CASTPRGGGYTF
.	TRBV9	.	TRBJ2-7	TGTGCCAGCAGCGGGCGGACAAACTCCTACGAGCAGTACTTC	CASSGRTNSYEQYF
.	TRBV5-4	TRBD2	TRBJ2-5	TGTGCCAGCAGCCCCAGGGGCGGGGGGGCTTTTGCAGAGACCCAGTACTTC	CASSPRGGGAFAETQYF
once	TRBV11-2	.	TRBJ2-7	TGTGCCAGCAGCTTCTCGGAACAGGCCGACGAGCAGTACTTC	CASSFSEQADEQYF
.	TRBV2	TRBD1	TRBJ2-7	TGTGCCAGCAGTGGACAGGGGGGCTACGAGCAGTACTTC	CASSGQGGYEQYF
.	TRBV6-5	.	TRBJ1-3	TGTGCCACCATTAGGACAGCCTCTGGAAACACCATATATTTT	CATIRTASGNTIYF
.	TRBV12-3/TRBV12-4	TRBD1	TRBJ2-3	TGTGCCAGCAGTTTTCAGGGGGCAGATACGCAGTATTTT	CASSFQGADTQYF
.	TRBV3-1/TRBV3-2	TRBD1	TRBJ2-7	TGTGCCAGCTCCCGGGACAGGGGTAGAGGCTACGAGCAGTACTTC	CASSRDRGRGYEQYF
.	TRBV27	.	TRBJ2-3	TGTGCCAGCAGTTTCTCGCTAGGAGATACGCAGTATTTT	CASSFSLGDTQYF
once	TRBV19	.	TRBJ1-3	TGTGCCAGTAGTAGGGAGGCTTACTCTGGAAACACCATATATTTT	CASSREAYSGNTIYF
.	TRBV21-1	.	TRBJ2-1	TGTGCCAGCACTCTCGCGAGGGGGCACAAAGGCGATGAGCAGTTCTTC	CASTLARGHKGDEQFF
.	TRBV18	.	TRBJ1-1	TGTGCCAGCTCACCCCAGGGAAACACTGAAGCTTTCTTT	CASSPQGNTEAFF
once	TRBV6-6	TRBD1	TRBJ1-1	TGTGCCAGCAGTTGGGCAGGGACAGAGAACACTGAAGCTTTCTTT	CASSWAGTENTEAFF
.	TRBV7-9	.	TRBJ2-3	TGTGCCAGCAGCTTAAGCGGCAGCACAGATACGCAGTATTTT	CASSLSGSTDTQYF
.	TRBV3-1/TRBV3-2	.	TRBJ2-5	TGTGCCAGCAGCCTGGGGAGTAACGGGAAGACCCAGTACTTC	CASSLGSNGKTQYF
.	TRBV7-9	.	TRBJ2-2	TGTGCCAGCAGCTTTTACTCGAATAAGGACAACACTAACACCGGGGAGCTGTTTTTT	CASSFYSNKDNTNTGELFF